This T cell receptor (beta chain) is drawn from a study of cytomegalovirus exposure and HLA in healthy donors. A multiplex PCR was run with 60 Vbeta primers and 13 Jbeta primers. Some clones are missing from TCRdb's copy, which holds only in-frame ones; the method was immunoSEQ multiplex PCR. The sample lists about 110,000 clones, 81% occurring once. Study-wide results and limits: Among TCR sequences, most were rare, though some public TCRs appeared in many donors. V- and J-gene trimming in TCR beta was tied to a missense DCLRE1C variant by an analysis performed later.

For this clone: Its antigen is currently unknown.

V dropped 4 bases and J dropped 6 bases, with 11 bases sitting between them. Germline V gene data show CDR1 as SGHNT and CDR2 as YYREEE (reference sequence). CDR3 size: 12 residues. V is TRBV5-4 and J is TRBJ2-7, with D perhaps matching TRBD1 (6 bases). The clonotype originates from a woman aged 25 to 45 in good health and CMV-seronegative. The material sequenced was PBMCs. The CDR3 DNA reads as TGTGCCAGCAGCGCTACCAGGGGCGAGCAGTACTTC. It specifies CASSATRGEQYF.